This T cell receptor (beta chain) was obtained from a study of CD8 T cells in ankylosing spondylitis. Study findings and constraints: Made up of under 10 highly homologous variants, a TCR beta motif appeared characteristic of ankylosing spondylitis blood. The clones that were linked to disease were reported to be significantly enriched in matched synovial fluid samples from ankylosing spondylitis patients.

This clonotype was detected many times. As yet, its antigen is unknown. Between the trimmed V and J ends, which lost 3 bases and 5 bases, there was a span of 21 bases. The germline gives CDR1 SGHRS, CDR2 YFSETQ. CDR3 size: 16 residues. Preparation of TCR beta libraries was done by quantitative 5'-RACE with molecular barcodes. TCRdb itself ran the 5' RACE reads through MiXCR, one entry per CDR3 protein. Altogether 250,000 to 300,000 distinct CDR3 sequences are present, 15% to 20% being singletons, with the ten largest covering about a third. The sample was blood, either unsorted or a sorted T cell fraction (not recorded which). The TCR was taken from a male donor with ankylosing spondylitis or in good health (not recorded which). The V and J genes are TRBV5-1 and TRBJ2-7, with D tentatively TRBD2 (5 bases). The CDR3 region has the DNA TGCGCCAGCAGCTGGACCGGACTGGCTCCGCGGCACGAGCAGTACTTC. Translation: CASSWTGLAPRHEQYF.